This TCR beta chain stems from a study of cytomegalovirus exposure and HLA in healthy donors. Study-level results: Researchers reported from a later analysis that most CMV-associated TCR beta chains appeared HLA-restricted.

The PCR had 60 Vbeta and 13 Jbeta primers. Profiling relied on immunoSEQ multiplex PCR, and the TCRdb table lists in-frame clones only, not all of them. Here the sample spans more than 85,000 clones, about three quarters being singletons. This clone showed up just once. Its antigen is still unknown. The sequencing input was PBMCs. This receptor was taken from a boy aged 5-17 years in good health and CMV-seronegative.

The CDR3 DNA reads TGTGCCTGGAGGAGGACAGGGCCCTTTTATGAAGCTTTCTTT. Translating gives CAWRRTGPFYEAFF. This chain uses TRBV30 with TRBJ1-1; TRBD1 aligns across 8 bases. Germline CDR1 GTSNPN, CDR2 SVGIG (reference sequence). This CDR3 is built from 14 residues. V gave up 3 bases and J gave up 7 bases; unmatched junction bases: 10.